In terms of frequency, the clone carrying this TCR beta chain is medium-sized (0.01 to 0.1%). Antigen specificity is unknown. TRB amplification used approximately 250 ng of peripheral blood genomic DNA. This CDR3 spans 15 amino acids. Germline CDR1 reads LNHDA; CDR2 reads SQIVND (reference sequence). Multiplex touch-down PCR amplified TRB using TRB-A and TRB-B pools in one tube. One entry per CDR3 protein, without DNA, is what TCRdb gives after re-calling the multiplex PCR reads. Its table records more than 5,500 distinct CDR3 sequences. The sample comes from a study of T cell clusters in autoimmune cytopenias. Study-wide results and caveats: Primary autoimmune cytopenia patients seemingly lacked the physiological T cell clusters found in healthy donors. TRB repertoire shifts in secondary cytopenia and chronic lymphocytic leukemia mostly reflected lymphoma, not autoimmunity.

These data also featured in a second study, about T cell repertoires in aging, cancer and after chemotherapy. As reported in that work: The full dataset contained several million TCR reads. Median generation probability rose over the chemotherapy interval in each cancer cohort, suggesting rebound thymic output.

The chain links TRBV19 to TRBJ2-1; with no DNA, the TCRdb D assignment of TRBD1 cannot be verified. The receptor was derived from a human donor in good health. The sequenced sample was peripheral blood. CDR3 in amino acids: CASSNTGQSYNEQFF.